This T cell receptor (beta chain) was identified during a study of blood T cells in healthy people across ages. General study results and limits: Shifts in expanded clonotypes may have been confounded by donor CMV status, which was unknown. Naive CD4+ cell counts and diversity both ran higher in long-lived than in aged donors.

A second 7 to 11 cycle PCR used barcoded and J-beta primers. Each CDR3 protein is one row after TCRdb ran MiXCR on the 5' RACE reads. The sample records about 1.4 million distinct CDR3 sequences, 59% being singletons. Those donating, healthy Caucasian individuals from Russia, were aged roughly 6 to 100. The draw of peripheral blood yielded ten milliliters from each donor. About this clonotype itself: Its antigen is unidentified.

The CDR3 spans 15 residues. CDR1 SGHAT and CDR2 FQNNGV come from the germline V gene. Sequencing input: blood. The chain is built from TRBV11-2 and TRBJ2-1, with D possibly matching TRBD1 (6 bases). The end of the DNA fits TRBJ2-7 better, so the J call may be wrong. The receptor's source is a man aged 18 to 29 in good health. The CDR3 DNA is TGTGCCAGCAGCCCAGGACAGAGCTCCTACAATGAGCAGTACTTC. Its translation is CASSPGQSSYNEQYF.